The present entry profiles one T cell receptor (beta chain) with its context. This clonotype was counted a few times. Its antigen is not yet known. The sample holds no much larger clone one base away, and base qualities are not on file. The trim is 0 bases for V and 9 bases for J, with a gap of 15 bases between the germline ends. The germline V gene yields MGHDK for CDR1 and SYGVNS for CDR2. There are 15 amino acids in the CDR3, from cysteine to phenylalanine inclusive. The entry retains the CDR3 DNA only, 45 bases that are in frame from base 1. The sample originates from a study of quantifying T cell responses using KT2 cells listed by TCRdb under 2017. Regarding the complete study: RNA was DNase-treated and reverse transcribed with TCR alpha and beta constant-region primers, mostly using SuperScript III. The efficiency of the T4 ligation step under optimum conditions was estimated to be greater than 8.5%. PCR2 was run as a SYBR Green qPCR and stopped at a predetermined fluorescence threshold to avoid over-amplification.

Known numbers of KT2, a T cell clone whose TCR had been sequenced previously, were spiked into unfractionated PBMC to test the sensitivity and accuracy of the pipeline. A range of KT2-to-PBMC ratios was generated by mixing KT2 cells with a fixed number of PBMC. Receptors were amplified or captured by UMI-ligation and nested PCR. A single-stranded oligonucleotide carrying the Illumina SP2 sequence and a UMI was ligated to the cDNA 3' end using T4 RNA ligase 1. PCR1 ran three to four cycles (98°C 15 s, 69°C 30 s, 72°C 40 s); the beta primer was an equimolar mix of RC1.1 and RC1.2 covering TRBC1 and TRBC2. From PCR2 onward, TCR alpha and beta chains were processed separately, and sample indices and Illumina adaptors were added. The UMI, placed after an 8-base spacer, consisted of 12 random nucleotides arranged as two hexamers with a spacer between them. Libraries were sequenced on an Illumina MiSeq using v2 2x251 paired-end chemistry, with 11 to 13 samples typically included per run. To boost diversity, each sequencing library was supplemented with PhiX DNA at roughly 4.5-7%. In the source study's methods: Raw reads were converted to FASTQ with bcl2fastq and were demultiplexed by dual indices with Demultiplexor. V and J genes were assigned by Decombinator through tag matching, with a single base-pair mismatch being allowed. UMIs were used by Collapsinator to correct both sequencing errors and frequency errors caused by PCR heterogeneity. CDR3Translator converted Decombinator identifiers into nucleotide sequence, translated that sequence into amino acids, and extracted CDR3 based on C- and N-terminal motifs. Each distinct KT2 TCR was counted as one cluster of KT2 sequences that shared a single unique molecular identifier. TCRdb cleaned the public reads at Q25 with fastp, built clones with MiXCR and kept in-frame beta chains. Every distinct CDR3 protein forms one entry, paired with its most common genes and DNA. TCRdb's processing, not the authors' own work, is the source of the V and J calls. For this sample there are about 33,000 distinct CDR3 sequences; 9% to 12% appear just once. 8% to 10% of the sample goes to the ten largest clones.

The study at large found these results: Saturation in the detection of KT2 sequences was observed at very high KT2 spike-in numbers. A linear scaling of KT2 alpha and beta sequence counts with input KT2 cell number was observed over several orders of magnitude. KT2 sequences were detected down to the lowest spike-in tested, which was about one KT2 cell per 100,000 PBMC. This TCR sequencing study did not compare the pipeline side by side with other TCR sequencing techniques.

The sample was PBMCs spiked with cells of the T cell clone KT2. The V gene is TRBV25-1 and the J gene is TRBJ2-1, and TRBD1 may be the D gene, going by 6 matching bases. The TCR comes from a human donor. The CDR3 loop reads CASSEYRGSAGEQFF. The nucleotides read TGTGCCAGCAGTGAATACAGGGGAAGTGCGGGTGAGCAGTTCTTC. Full variable domain (CDR3 extended with the reference TRBV25-1 and TRBJ2-1 proteins): EADIYQTPRYLVIGTGKKITLECSQTMGHDKMYWYQQDPGMELHLIHYSYGVNSTEKGDLSSESTVSRIRTEHFPLTLESARPSHTSQYLCASSEYRGSAGEQFFGPGTRLTVL.